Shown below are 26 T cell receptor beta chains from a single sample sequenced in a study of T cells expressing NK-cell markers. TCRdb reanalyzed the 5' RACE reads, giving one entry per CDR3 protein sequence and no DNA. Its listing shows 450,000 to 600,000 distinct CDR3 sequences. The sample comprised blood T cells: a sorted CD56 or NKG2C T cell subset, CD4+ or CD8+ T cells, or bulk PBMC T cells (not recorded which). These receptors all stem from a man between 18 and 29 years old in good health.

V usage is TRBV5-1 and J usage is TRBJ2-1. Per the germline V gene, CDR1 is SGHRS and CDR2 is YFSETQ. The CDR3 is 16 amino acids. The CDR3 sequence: CASSLEAGASYNEQFF.

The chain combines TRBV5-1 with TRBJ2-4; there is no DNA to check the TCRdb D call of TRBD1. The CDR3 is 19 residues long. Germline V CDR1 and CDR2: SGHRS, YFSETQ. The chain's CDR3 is CASSLEGLRGRKAKNIQYF.

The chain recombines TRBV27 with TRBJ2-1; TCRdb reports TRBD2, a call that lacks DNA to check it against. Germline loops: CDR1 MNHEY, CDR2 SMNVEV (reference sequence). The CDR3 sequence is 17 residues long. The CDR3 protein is CASRPRAGTTVYNEQFF.

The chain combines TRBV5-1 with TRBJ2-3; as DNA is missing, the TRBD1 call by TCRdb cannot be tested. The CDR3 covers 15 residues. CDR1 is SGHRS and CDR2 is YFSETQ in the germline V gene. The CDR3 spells CASSLRGESTDTQYF.

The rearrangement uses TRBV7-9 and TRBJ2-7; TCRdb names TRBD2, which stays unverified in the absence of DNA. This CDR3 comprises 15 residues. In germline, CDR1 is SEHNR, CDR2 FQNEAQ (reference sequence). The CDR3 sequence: CASSPSGTTSYEQYF. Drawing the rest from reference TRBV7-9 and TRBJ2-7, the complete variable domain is DTGVSQNPRHKITKRGQNVTFRCDPISEHNRLYWYRQTLGQGPEFLTYFQNEAQLEKSRLLSDRFSAERPKGSFSTLEIQRTEQGDSAMYLCASSPSGTTSYEQYFGPGTRLTVT.

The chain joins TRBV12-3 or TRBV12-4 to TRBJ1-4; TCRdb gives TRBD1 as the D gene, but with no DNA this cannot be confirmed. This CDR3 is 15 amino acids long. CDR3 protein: CASSIQTGGWEKLFF.

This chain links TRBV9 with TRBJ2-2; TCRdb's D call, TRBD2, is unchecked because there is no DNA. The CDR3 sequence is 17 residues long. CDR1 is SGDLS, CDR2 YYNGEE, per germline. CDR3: CASSVAPSGQVTGELFF.

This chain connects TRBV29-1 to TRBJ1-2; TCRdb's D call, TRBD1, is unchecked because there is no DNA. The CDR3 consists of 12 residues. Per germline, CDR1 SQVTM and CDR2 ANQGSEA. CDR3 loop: CSVPEVHYGYTF.

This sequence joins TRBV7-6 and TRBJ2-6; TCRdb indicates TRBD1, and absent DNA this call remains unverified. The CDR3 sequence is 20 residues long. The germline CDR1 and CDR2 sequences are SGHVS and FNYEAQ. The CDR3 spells CASSLVVAGQGASGANVLTF. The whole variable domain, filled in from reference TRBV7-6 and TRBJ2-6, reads GAGVSQSPRYKVTKRGQDVALRCDPISGHVSLYWYRQALGQGPEFLTYFNYEAQQDKSGLPNDRFSAERPEGSISTLTIQRTEQRDSAMYRCASSLVVAGQGASGANVLTFGAGSRLTVL.

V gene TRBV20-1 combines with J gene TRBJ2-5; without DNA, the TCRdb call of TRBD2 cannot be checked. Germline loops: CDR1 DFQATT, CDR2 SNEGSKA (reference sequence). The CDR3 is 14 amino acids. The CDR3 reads CSARTRRDKETQYF.

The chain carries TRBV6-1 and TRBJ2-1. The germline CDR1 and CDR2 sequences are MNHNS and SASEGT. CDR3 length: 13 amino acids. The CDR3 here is CASSPIFYNEQFF.

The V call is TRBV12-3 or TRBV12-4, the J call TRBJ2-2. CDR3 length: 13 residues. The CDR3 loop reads CASRGIVSGELFF.

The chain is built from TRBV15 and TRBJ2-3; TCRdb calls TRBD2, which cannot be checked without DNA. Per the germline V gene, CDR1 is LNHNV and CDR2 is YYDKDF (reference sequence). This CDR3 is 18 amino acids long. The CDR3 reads CATSRASPGWGGSDTQYF.

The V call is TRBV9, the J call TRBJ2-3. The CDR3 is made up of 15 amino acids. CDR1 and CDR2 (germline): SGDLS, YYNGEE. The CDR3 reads CASSVDYTDTDTQYF.

The CDR3 is CASSIKGPVDTQYF. The chain joins TRBV19 to TRBJ2-3; the D call from TCRdb, TRBD2, cannot be confirmed without DNA. The CDR3 is made up of 14 amino acids. Germline V lookup: CDR1 LNHDA, CDR2 SQIVND (reference sequence). Together with reference TRBV19 and TRBJ2-3, the CDR3 gives the full variable domain: DGGITQSPKYLFRKEGQNVTLSCEQNLNHDAMYWYRQDPGQGLRLIYYSQIVNDFQKGDIAEGYSVSREKKESFPLTVTSAQKNPTAFYLCASSIKGPVDTQYFGPGTRLTVL.

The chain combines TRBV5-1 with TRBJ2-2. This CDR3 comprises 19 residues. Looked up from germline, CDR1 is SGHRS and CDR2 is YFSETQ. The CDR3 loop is CASSLAPTGRGPNTGELFF.

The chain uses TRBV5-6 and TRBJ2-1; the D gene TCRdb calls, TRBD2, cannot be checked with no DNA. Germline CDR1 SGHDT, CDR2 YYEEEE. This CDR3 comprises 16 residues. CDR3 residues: CASTFPRLTRDNEQFF.

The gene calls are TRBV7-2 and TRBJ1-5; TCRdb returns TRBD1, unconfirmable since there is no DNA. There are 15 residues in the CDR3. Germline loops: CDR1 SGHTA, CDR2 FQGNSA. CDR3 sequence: CASSFEGTGGQPQHF.

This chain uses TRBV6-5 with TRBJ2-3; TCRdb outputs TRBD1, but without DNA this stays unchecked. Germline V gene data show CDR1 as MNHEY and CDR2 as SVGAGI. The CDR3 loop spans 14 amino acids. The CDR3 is CASRGTGNTDTQYF.

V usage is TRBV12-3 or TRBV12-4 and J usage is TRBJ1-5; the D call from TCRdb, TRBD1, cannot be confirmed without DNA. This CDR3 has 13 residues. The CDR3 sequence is CASSLHPDRQEHF.

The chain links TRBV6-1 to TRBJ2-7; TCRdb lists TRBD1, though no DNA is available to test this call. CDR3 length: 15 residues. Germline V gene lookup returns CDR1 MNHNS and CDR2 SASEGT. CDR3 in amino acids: CASSNTGEVYYEQYF.

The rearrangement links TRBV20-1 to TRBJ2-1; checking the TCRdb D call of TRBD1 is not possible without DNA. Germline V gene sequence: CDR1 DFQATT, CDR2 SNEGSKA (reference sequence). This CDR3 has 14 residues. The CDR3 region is CSASKRPQGGEQFF.

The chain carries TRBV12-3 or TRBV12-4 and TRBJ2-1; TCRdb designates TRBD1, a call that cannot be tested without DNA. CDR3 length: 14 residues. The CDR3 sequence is CASSRDLTVPRQFF.

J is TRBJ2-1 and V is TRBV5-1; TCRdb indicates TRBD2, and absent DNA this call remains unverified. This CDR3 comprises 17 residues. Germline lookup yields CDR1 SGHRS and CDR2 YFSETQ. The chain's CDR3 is CASSAGTSGLTYNEQFF.

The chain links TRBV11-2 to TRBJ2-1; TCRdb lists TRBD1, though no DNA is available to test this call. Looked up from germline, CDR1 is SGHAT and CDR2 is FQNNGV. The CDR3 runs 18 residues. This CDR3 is CASSLTLFGTGRTNEQFF.

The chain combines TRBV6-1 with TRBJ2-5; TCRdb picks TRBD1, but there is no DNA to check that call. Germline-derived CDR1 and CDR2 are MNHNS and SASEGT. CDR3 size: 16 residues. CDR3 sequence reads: CASHQRGRGYQETQYF.